This entry is about one T cell receptor (beta chain). Every bit of the isolated RNA underwent reverse transcription, so sequencing read expressed TCRB transcripts. Repertoires were generated with immunoSEQ multiplex PCR, while TCRdb's copy carries only in-frame clones and drops some. The table has 860,000 or so clones, 17% seen once. This record comes from a study of beta chain features in type 1 diabetes. CD4+ cells of the naive, central memory, regulatory and stem cell-like memory types were sorted via CD45RO/CCR7/CD25/CD127/CD95/CD27. The sample taken for sequencing was naive CD4+ T cells from blood. This receptor was obtained from a woman aged 18-29 years in good health.

CDR3 bases: TGCGCCAGCAGCCCCGTACCCGGGGCGGACGCCTACGAGCAGTACTTC. It translates to CASSPVPGADAYEQYF. The rearrangement links TRBV5-1 to TRBJ2-7, with D tentatively TRBD1 or TRBD2 (5 bases each). CDR3 length equals 16 residues. Deletions cut 4 bases from V and 2 bases from J, with 19 bases between. In germline, CDR1 is SGHRS, CDR2 YFSETQ.